This TCR beta chain emerged from a study of regulatory T cells in long-lasting Graves disease. Overall study results and limits: Only a small sample size was used, which may have cut accuracy. The number of shared public clonotypes was higher in persistent patients (2,741) than new patients (roughly 970). The study found TRBV28, TRBJ1-2 and TRBJ2-5 favored in persistent disease.

This clonotype was picked up many times. What it binds is unknown. Described time point: newly diagnosed GD, antithyroid drugs for less than 3 months. Extracted PBMC RNA gave rise to the TCR library. Patients all came to the study from an endocrinology department in Xi'an, China. This CDR3 region has 15 residues. The ends lost 8 bases at V and 2 bases at J; junction bases unmatched: 6. Per the germline V gene, CDR1 is LGHDT and CDR2 is YNNKEL (reference sequence). Building the TCR beta libraries relied on iRepertoire HTBI primers, and CDR3 regions underwent Arm-PCR. TCRdb called the multiplex PCR reads again in MiXCR, with one record for every CDR3 protein. The sample consists of hundreds of thousands of distinct CDR3 sequences, around 15% of them appearing once.

This chain links TRBV3-1 with TRBJ2-1; 10 nucleotides match TRBD1. This specimen was peripheral blood mononuclear cells (PBMCs), taken at new diagnosis, from a patient treated with antithyroid drugs. The source of this sequence is a female donor with Graves disease. The CDR3 loop reads CASRRTGGTYNEQFF. The DNA for the CDR3 is TGTGCCAGCCGCCGGACAGGGGGTACCTACAATGAGCAGTTCTTC.